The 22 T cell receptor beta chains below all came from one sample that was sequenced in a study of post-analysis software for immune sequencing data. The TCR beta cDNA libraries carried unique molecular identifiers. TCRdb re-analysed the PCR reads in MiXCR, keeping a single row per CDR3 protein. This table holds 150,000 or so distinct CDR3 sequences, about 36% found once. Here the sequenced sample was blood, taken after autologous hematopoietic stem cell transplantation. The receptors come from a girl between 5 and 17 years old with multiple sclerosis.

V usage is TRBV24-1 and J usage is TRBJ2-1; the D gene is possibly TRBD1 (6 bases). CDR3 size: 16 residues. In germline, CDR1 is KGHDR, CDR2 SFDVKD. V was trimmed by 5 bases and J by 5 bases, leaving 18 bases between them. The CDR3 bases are TGTGCCACCAGTGCCCAGGGGCCTAACGGGGACAATGAGCAGTTCTTC. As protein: CATSAQGPNGDNEQFF.

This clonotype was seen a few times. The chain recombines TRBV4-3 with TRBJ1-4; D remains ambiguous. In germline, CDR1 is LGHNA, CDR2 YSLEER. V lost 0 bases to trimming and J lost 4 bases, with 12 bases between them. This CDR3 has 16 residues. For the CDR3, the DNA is TGCGCCAGCAGCCAAGACCGGGCAGCTAATAATGAAAAACTGTTTTTT. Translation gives CASSQDRAANNEKLFF.

CDR3 sequence reads: CASSPGHQAYNEQFF. CDR3 DNA: TGTGCCAGCAGCCCGGGACACCAAGCCTACAATGAGCAGTTCTTC. This rearrangement joins TRBV7-2 to TRBJ2-1; a weak D match, TRBD1 (6 bases). Trimming left V 5 bases short and J 2 bases short, with 13 bases between. The CDR3 spans 15 residues. Germline V gives CDR1 SGHTA, CDR2 FQGNSA.

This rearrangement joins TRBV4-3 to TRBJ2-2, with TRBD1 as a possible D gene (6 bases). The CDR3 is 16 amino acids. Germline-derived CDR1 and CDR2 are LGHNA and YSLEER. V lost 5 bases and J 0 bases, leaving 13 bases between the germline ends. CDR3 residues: CASSTRQVANTGELFF. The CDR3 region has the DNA TGCGCCAGCAGCACGCGACAGGTCGCGAACACCGGGGAGCTGTTTTTT.

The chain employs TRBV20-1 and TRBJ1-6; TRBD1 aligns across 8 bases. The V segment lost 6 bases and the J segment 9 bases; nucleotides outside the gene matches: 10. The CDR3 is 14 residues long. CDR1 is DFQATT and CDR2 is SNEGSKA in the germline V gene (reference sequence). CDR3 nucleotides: TGCAGTGCGAGAAGAGGACAGGGAATTTCACCCCTCCACTTT. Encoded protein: CSARRGQGISPLHF.

The CDR3 spells CASSQVQGFEKLFF. CDR3 sequence (DNA): TGCGCCAGCAGCCAAGTTCAGGGTTTTGAAAAACTGTTTTTT. The rearrangement uses TRBV4-1 and TRBJ1-4; D possibly corresponds to TRBD1 (5 bases). V lost 1 base and J lost 7, with 10 bases in between. Germline V gene sequence: CDR1 MGHRA, CDR2 YSYEKL. The CDR3 covers 14 residues.

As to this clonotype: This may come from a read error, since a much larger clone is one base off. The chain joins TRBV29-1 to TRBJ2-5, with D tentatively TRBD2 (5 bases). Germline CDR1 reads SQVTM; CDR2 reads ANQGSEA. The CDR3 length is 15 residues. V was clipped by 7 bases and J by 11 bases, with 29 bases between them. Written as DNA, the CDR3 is TGCAGCGCCCGGACGGACTTACGAAGCTACAATGAGCAGTACTTC. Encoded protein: CSARTDLRSYNEQYF. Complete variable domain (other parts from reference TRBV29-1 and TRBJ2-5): SAVISQKPSRDICQRGTSLTIQCQVDSQVTMMFWYRQQPGQSLTLIATANQGSEATYESGFVIDKFPISRPNLTFSTLTVSNMSPEDSSIYLCSARTDLRSYNEQYFGPGTRLLVL.

CDR3 residues: CASTSGLADSYEQYF. DNA for the CDR3: TGTGCCAGCACCTCGGGACTAGCGGACTCCTACGAGCAGTACTTC. The chain recombines TRBV25-1 with TRBJ2-7; 11 nucleotides match TRBD2. The CDR3 consists of 15 residues. Germline V gene sequence: CDR1 MGHDK, CDR2 SYGVNS. With 7 bases clipped from V and 0 bases from J, the junction kept 5 bases outside the gene matches.

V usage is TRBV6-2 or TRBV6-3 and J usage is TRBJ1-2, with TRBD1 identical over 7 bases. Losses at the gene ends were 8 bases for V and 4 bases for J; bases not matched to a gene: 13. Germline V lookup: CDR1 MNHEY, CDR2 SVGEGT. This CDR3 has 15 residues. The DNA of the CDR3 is TGTGCCAGCGACCCGGACAGGCCGCTCATCTATGGCTACACCTTC. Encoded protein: CASDPDRPLIYGYTF.

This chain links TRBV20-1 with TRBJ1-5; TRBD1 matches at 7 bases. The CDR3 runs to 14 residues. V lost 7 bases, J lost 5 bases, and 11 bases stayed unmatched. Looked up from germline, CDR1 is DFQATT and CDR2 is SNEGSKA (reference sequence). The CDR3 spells CSGRVRGGHQPQHF. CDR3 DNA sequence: TGCAGTGGTAGGGTCAGGGGGGGTCATCAGCCCCAGCATTTT.

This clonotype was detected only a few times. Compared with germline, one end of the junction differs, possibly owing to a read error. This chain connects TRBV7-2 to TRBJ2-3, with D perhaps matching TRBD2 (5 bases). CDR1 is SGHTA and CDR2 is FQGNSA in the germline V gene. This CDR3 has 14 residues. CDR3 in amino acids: CASSLASSTDTQYF. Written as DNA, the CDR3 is TGTGCCAGCAGCCTAGCTTCTAGCACAGATACGCAGTATTTT.

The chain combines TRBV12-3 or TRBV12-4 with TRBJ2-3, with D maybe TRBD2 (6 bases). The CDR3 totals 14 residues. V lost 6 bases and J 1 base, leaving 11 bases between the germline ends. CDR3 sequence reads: CASSLLARTDTQYF. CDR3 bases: TGTGCCAGCAGCTTACTAGCCCGCACAGATACGCAGTATTTT.

The CDR3 DNA sequence: TGTGCCAGCAGTGACCGCCAGGGTGGTGGTGAGCAGTTCTTC. The encoded protein is CASSDRQGGGEQFF. V usage is TRBV2 and J usage is TRBJ2-1; TRBD1 might be the D (5 bases). The V end lost 3 bases, the J end lost 9 bases, and 15 bases lay between the germline ends. In germline, CDR1 is SNHLY, CDR2 FYNNEI. The length of the CDR3 is 14 residues. The full variable domain, completed using reference TRBV2 and TRBJ2-1, is EPEVTQTPSHQVTQMGQEVILRCVPISNHLYFYWYRQILGQKVEFLVSFYNNEISEKSEIFDDQFSVERPDGSNFTLKIRSTKLEDSAMYFCASSDRQGGGEQFFGPGTRLTVL.

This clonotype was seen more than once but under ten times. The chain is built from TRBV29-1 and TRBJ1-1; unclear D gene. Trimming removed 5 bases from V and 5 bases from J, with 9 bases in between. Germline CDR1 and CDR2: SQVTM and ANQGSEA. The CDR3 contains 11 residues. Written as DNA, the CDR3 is TGCAGCGTTCCTTACCAGACTGAAGCTTTCTTT. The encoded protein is CSVPYQTEAFF.

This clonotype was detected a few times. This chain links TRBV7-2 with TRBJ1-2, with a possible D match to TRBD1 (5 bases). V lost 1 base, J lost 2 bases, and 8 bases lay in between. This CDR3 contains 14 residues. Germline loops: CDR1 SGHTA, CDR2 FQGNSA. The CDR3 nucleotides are TGTGCCAGCAGCTTAGAGGCAGGGAACTATGGCTACACCTTC. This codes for CASSLEAGNYGYTF. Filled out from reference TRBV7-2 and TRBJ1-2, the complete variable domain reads GAGVSQSPSNKVTEKGKDVELRCDPISGHTALYWYRQSLGQGLEFLIYFQGNSAPDKSGLPSDRFSAERTGGSVSTLTIQRTQQEDSAVYLCASSLEAGNYGYTFGSGTRLTVV.

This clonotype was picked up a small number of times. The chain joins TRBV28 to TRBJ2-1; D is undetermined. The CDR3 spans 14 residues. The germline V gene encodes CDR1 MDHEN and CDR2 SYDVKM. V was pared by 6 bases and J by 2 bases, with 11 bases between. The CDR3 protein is CASSSHSPYNEQFF. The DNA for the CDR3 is TGTGCCAGCAGCTCTCACTCGCCCTACAATGAGCAGTTCTTC.

The CDR3 DNA reads TGCGCCAGCAGCTCTTCCCGGGAGAATAGATGGCAGTTCTTC. Translated: CASSSSRENRWQFF. This chain joins TRBV5-1 and TRBJ2-1; tentatively, D is TRBD2 (6 bases). Trimming took 3 bases from V and 12 from J, leaving 19 bases between them. This CDR3 is built from 14 residues. CDR1 is SGHRS, CDR2 YFSETQ, per germline.

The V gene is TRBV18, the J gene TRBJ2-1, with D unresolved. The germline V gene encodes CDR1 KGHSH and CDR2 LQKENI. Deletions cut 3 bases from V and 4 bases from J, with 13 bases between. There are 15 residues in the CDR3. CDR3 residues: CASSPLGFIYNEQFF. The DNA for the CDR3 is TGTGCCAGCTCACCCTTAGGGTTTATTTACAATGAGCAGTTCTTC. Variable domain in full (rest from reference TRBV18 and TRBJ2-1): NAGVMQNPRHLVRRRGQEARLRCSPMKGHSHVYWYRQLPEEGLKFMVYLQKENIIDESGMPKERFSAEFPKEGPSILRIQQVVRGDSAAYFCASSPLGFIYNEQFFGPGTRLTVL.

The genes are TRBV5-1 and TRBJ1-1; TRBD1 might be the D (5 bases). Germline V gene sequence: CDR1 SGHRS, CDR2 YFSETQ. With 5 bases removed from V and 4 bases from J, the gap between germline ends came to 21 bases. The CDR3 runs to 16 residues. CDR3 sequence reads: CASRINTGPGGTEAFF. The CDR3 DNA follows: TGCGCCAGCAGGATTAATACAGGTCCCGGCGGCACTGAAGCTTTCTTT.

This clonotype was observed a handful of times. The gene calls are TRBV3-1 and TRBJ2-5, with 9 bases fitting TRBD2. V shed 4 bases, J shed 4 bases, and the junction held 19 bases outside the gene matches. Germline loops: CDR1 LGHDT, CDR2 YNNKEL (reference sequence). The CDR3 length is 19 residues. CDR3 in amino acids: CASSPAGGLAGVLRETQYF. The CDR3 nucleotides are TGTGCCAGCAGCCCCGCCGGGGGCTTAGCGGGAGTTTTGAGAGAGACCCAGTACTTC.

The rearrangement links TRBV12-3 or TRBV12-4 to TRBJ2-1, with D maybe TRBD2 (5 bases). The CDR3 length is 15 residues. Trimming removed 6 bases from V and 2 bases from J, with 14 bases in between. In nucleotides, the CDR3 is TGTGCCAGCAGCCAACTAAAGCGGACCTACAATGAGCAGTTCTTC. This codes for CASSQLKRTYNEQFF.

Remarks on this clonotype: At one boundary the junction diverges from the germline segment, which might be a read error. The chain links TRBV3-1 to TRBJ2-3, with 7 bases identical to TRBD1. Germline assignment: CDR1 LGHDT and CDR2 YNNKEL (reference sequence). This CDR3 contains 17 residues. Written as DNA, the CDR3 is TGTGCCGGCAGCCAGGGGACAGTCCTGGGTGGCACAGATACGCAGTATTTT. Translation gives CAGSQGTVLGGTDTQYF.